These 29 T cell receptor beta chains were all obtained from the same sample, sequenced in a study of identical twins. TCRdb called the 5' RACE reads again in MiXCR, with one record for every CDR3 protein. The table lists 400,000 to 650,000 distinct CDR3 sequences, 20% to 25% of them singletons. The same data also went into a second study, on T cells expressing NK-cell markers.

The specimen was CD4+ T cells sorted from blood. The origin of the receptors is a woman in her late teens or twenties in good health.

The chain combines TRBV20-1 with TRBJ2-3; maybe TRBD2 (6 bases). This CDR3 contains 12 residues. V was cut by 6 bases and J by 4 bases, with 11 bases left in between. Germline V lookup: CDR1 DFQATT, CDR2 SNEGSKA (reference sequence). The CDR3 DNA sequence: TGCAGTGCCCGGGAGCAGGCAGATACGCAGTATTTT. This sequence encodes CSAREQADTQYF.

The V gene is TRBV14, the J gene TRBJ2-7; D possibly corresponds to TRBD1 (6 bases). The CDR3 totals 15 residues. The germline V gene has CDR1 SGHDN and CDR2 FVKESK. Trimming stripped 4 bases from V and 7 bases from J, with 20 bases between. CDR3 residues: CASSPTTGRVGEQYF. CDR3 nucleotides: TGTGCCAGCAGCCCCACGACAGGCAGGGTTGGGGAGCAGTACTTC.

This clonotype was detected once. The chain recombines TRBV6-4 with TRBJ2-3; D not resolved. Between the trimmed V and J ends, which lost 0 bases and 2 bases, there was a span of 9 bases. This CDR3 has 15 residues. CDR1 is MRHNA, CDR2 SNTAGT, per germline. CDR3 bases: TGTGCCAGCAGTGACTCGGGTAGGGTCACAGATACGCAGTATTTT. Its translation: CASSDSGRVTDTQYF.

The CDR3: CASSSFALAGNTGELFF. CDR3 nucleotide sequence: TGCGCCAGCAGCTCCTTCGCGCTAGCGGGAAACACCGGGGAGCTGTTTTTT. This chain connects TRBV5-1 to TRBJ2-2; 9 positions agree with TRBD2. V shed 3 bases and J 2 bases; nucleotides not matched to a gene: 8. The CDR3 is 17 amino acids. Germline V gene lookup returns CDR1 SGHRS and CDR2 YFSETQ.

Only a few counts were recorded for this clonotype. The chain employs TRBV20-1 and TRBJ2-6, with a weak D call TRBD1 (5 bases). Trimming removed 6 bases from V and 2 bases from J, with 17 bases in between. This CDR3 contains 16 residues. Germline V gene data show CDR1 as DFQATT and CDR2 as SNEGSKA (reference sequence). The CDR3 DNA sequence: TGCAGTGCCGCACGGCAGGGTCACCCTGGGGCCAACGTCCTGACTTTC. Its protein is CSAARQGHPGANVLTF.

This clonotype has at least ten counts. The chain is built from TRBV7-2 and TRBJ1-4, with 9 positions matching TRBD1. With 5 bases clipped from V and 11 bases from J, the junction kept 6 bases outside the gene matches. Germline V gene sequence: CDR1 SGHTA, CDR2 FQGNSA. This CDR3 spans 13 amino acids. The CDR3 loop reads CASSPRTGDKLFF. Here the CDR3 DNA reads TGTGCCAGCAGCCCGCGGACAGGGGACAAACTGTTTTTT.

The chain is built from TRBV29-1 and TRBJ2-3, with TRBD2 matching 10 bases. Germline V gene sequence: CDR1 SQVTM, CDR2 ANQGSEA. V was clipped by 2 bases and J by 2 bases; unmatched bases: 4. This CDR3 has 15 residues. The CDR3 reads CSVERSGGATDTQYF. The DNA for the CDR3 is TGCAGCGTTGAACGGAGCGGGGGGGCCACAGATACGCAGTATTTT.

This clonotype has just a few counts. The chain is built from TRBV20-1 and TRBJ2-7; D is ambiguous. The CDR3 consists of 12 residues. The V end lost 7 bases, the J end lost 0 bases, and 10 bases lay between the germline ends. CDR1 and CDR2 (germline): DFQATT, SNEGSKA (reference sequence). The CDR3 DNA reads TGCAGTGTCAGGTTGAGCTCCTACGAGCAGTACTTC. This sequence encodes CSVRLSSYEQYF.

The CDR3 nucleotides read TGCAGTGCTAGTGAAGGGGCTAGCACAGATACGCAGTATTTT. This sequence encodes CSASEGASTDTQYF. The rearrangement uses TRBV20-1 and TRBJ2-3, with TRBD1 as a possible D gene (5 bases). CDR3 length: 14 amino acids. V shed 3 bases and J shed 0 bases, with 10 bases lying between them. Germline V gene data show CDR1 as DFQATT and CDR2 as SNEGSKA (reference sequence).

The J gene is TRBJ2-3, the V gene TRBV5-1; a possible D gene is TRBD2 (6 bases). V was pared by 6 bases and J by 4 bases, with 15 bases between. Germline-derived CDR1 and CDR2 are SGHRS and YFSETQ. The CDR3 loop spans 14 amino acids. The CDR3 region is CASTSGLQADTQYF. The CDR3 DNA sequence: TGCGCCAGCACCTCGGGACTCCAGGCAGATACGCAGTATTTT. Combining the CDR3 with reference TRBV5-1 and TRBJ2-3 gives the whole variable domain KAGVTQTPRYLIKTRGQQVTLSCSPISGHRSVSWYQQTPGQGLQFLFEYFSETQRNKGNFPGRFSGRQFSNSRSEMNVSTLELGDSALYLCASTSGLQADTQYFGPGTRLTVL.

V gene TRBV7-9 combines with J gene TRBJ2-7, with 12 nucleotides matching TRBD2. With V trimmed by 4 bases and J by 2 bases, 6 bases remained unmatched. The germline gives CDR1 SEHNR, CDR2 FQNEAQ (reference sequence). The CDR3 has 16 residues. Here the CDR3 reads CASSYSRTSGTYEQYF. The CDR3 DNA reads TGTGCCAGCAGCTACTCCCGGACTAGCGGGACCTACGAGCAGTACTTC.

The CDR3, as DNA: TGTGCCAGCAGCCCCCACGAGGGAGTCGGGACAGATACGCAGTATTTT. Amino acids: CASSPHEGVGTDTQYF. This rearrangement joins TRBV12-3 or TRBV12-4 to TRBJ2-3; the D gene is possibly TRBD2 (5 bases). This CDR3 has 16 amino acids. The ends were cut back, 6 bases at V and 3 bases at J, with 19 bases in the middle.

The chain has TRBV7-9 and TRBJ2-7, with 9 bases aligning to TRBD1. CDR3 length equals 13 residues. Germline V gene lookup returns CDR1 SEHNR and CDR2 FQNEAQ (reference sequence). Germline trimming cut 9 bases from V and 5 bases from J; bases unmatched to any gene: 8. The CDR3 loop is CASQGTGIHEQYF. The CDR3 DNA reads TGTGCCAGTCAGGGGACAGGGATCCACGAGCAGTACTTC.

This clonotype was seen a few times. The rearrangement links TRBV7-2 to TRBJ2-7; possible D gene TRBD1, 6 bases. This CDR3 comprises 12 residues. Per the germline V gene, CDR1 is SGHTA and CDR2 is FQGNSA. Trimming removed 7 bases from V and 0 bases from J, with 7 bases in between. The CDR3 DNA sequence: TGTGCCAGCACGACAGGCTCCTACGAGCAGTACTTC. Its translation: CASTTGSYEQYF.

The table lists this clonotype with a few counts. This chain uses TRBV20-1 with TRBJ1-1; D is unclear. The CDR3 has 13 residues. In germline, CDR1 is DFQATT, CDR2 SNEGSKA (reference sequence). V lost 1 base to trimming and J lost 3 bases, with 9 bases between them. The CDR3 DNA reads TGCAGTGCTAGAGTTCACCTGGACACTGAAGCTTTCTTT. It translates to CSARVHLDTEAFF.

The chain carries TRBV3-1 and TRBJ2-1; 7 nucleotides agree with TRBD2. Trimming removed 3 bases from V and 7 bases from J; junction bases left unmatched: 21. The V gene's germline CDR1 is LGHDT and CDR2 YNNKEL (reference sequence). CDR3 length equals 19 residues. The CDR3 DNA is TGTGCCAGCAGCCATGCGGGGGTAGCGACCGGCCCCGGGAGGAATGAGCAGTTCTTC. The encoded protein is CASSHAGVATGPGRNEQFF.

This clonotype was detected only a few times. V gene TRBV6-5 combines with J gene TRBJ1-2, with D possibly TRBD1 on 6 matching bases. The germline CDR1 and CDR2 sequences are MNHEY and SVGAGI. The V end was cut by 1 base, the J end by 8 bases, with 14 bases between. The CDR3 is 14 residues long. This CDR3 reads CASSYLQGASGYTF. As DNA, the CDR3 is TGTGCCAGCAGTTACTTACAGGGAGCTAGCGGCTACACCTTC.

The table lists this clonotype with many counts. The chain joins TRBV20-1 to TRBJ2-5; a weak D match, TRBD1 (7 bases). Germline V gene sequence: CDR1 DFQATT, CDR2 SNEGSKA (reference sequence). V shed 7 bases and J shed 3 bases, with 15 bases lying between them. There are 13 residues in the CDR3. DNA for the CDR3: TGCAGTGGGAGGGGGCACTCAAAAGAGACCCAGTACTTC. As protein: CSGRGHSKETQYF.

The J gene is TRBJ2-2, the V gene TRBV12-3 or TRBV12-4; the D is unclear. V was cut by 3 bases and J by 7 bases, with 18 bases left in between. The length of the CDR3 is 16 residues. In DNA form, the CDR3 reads TGTGCCAGCAGTTTTGATCCCCGCAGGCAACTCGGGGAGCTGTTTTTT. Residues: CASSFDPRRQLGELFF.

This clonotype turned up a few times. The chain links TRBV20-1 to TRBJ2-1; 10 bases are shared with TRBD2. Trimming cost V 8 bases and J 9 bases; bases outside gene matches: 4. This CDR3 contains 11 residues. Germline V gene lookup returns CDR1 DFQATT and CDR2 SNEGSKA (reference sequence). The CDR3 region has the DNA TGCAGTACAGGACTAGCGGTTGAGCAGTTCTTC. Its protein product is CSTGLAVEQFF.

CDR3 amino acids: CAISGDSAYSGYTF. DNA of the CDR3: TGTGCCATCAGCGGGGACAGTGCCTATTCTGGCTACACCTTC. This sequence joins TRBV10-3 and TRBJ1-2; 7 nucleotides match TRBD1. Germline-derived CDR1 and CDR2 are ENHRY and SYGVKD. Losses at the gene ends were 6 bases for V and 7 bases for J; bases not matched to a gene: 11. This CDR3 comprises 14 residues.

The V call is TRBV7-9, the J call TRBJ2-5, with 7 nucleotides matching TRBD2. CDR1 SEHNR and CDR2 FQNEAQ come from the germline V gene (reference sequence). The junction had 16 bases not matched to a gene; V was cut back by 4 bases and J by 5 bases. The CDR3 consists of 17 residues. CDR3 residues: CASSSTPMSGKGETQYF. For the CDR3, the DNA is TGTGCCAGCAGCTCTACACCAATGAGCGGGAAGGGGGAGACCCAGTACTTC.

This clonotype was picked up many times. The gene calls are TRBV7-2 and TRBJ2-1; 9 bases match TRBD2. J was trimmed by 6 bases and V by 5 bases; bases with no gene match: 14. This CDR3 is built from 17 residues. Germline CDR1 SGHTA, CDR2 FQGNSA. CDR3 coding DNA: TGTGCCAGCAGCGGGTGGGTTGGCGGGAGGGCCGGCAATGAGCAGTTCTTC. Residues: CASSGWVGGRAGNEQFF.

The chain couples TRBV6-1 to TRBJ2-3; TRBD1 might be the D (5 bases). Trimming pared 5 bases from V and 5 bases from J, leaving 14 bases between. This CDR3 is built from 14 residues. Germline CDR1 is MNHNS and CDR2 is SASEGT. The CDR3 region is CASSLQGRLDTQYF. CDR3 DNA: TGTGCCAGCAGTCTCCAGGGAAGGCTAGATACGCAGTATTTT.

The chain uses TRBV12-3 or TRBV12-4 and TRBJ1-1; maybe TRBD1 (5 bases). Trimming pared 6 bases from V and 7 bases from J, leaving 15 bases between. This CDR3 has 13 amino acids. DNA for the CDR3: TGTGCCAGCAGCCCTACTCGACAGAATGAAGCTTTCTTT. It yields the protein CASSPTRQNEAFF.

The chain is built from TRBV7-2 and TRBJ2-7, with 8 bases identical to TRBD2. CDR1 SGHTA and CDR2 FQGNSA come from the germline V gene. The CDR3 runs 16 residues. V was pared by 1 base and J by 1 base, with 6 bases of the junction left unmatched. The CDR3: CASSLDPSGPSYEQYF. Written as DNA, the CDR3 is TGTGCCAGCAGCTTAGATCCTAGCGGGCCTTCCTACGAGCAGTACTTC.

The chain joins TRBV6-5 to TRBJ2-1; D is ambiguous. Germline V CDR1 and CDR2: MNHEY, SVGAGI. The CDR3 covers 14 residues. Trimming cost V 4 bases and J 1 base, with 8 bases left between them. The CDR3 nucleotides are TGTGCCAGCAGTTCCTTGGGGTCCTACAATGAGCAGTTCTTC. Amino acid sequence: CASSSLGSYNEQFF.

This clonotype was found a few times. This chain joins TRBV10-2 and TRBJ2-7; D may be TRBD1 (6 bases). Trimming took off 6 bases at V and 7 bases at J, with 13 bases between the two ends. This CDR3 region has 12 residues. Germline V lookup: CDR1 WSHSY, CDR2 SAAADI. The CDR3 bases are TGCGCCAGCAGGGACAGAGGACGGGAGCAGTACTTC. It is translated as CASRDRGREQYF.

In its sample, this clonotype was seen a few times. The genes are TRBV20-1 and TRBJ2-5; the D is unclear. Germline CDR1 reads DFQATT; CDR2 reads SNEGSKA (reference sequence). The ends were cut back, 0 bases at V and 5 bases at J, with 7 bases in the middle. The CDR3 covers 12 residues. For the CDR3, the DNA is TGCAGTGCTAGAGATTTGGGGGAGACCCAGTACTTC. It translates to CSARDLGETQYF.